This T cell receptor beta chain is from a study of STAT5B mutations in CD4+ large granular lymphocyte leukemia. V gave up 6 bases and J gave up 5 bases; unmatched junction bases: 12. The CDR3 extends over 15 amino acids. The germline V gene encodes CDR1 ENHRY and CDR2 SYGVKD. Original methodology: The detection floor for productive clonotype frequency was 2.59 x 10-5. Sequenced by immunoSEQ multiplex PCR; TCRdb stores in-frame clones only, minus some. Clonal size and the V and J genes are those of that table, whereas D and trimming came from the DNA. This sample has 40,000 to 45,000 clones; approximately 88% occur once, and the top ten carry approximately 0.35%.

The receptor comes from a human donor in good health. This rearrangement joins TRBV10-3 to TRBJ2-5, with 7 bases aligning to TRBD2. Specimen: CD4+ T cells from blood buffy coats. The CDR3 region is CAIRDLSAGGETQYF. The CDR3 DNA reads TGTGCCATCAGGGACCTTAGTGCCGGGGGGGAGACCCAGTACTTC.